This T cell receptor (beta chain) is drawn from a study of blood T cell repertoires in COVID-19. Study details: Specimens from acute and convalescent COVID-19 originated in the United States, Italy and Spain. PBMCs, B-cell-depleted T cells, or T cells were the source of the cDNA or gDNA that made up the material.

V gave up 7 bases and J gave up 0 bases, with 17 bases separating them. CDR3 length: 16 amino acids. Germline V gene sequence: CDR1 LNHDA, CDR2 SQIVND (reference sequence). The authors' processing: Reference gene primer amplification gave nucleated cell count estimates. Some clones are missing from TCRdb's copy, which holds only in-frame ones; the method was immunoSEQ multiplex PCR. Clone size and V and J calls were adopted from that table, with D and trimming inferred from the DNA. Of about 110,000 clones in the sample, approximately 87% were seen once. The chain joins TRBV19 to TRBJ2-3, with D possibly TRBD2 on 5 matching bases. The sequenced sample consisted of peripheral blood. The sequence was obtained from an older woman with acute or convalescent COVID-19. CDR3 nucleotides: TGTGCCAGTAATTTCGGACTTATAACTAGCACAGATACGCAGTATTTT. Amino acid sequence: CASNFGLITSTDTQYF.